The rows below give T cell receptor beta chains drawn from one sample of a study of blood T cell repertoires in COVID-19. The table came from immunoSEQ multiplex PCR; TCRdb's copy has only in-frame clones and leaves some out. The sample includes around 92,000 clones, roughly 70% of them seen just once. The sequenced sample was peripheral blood. These receptors were taken from a man in his 70s with COVID-19, enrolled during active disease. Both conserved end residues are part of each CDR3. The D gene is left open where the match is weak. Expanded clones are given a class, and other clones once, few, many or no size at all.

clone_size j_call d_call v_call cdr3_aa cdr3_nt
NA TRBJ2-1 TRBD1 TRBV11-1 CASSPRQGSGEQFF TGTGCCAGCAGCCCGCGACAGGGGTCAGGTGAGCAGTTCTTC
many TRBJ1-1 NA TRBV12-3/TRBV12-4 CASSLGKNTEAFF TGTGCCAGCAGTTTAGGTAAGAACACTGAAGCTTTCTTT
few TRBJ2-2 TRBD1 TRBV6-2/TRBV6-3 CASSPGGWGTGELFF TGTGCCAGCAGTCCAGGGGGCTGGGGGACCGGGGAGCTGTTTTTT
once TRBJ2-5 TRBD2 TRBV5-1 CASSLTGLAGAGETQYF TGCGCCAGCAGCCTTACCGGACTAGCGGGAGCCGGAGAGACCCAGTACTTC
NA TRBJ2-7 NA TRBV7-2 CASSQERAQYF TGTGCCAGCAGCCAGGAGCGGGCGCAGTACTTC
NA TRBJ2-7 TRBD1 TRBV2 CASSPDRVERYEQYF TGTGCCAGCAGTCCAGACAGGGTGGAGAGGTACGAGCAGTACTTC
NA TRBJ2-7 NA TRBV14 CASSHEQGGTYEQYF TGTGCCAGCAGCCACGAACAGGGGGGGACCTACGAGCAGTACTTC
few TRBJ2-1 NA TRBV7-2 CASSLAKGAGYNEQFF TGTGCCAGCAGCTTAGCTAAGGGGGCGGGGTACAATGAGCAGTTCTTC
NA TRBJ2-3 TRBD2 TRBV4-3 CASSPAGITDTQYF TGCGCCAGCTCTCCAGCGGGGATCACAGATACGCAGTATTTT
NA TRBJ2-1 NA TRBV30 CAWGRGNEQFF TGTGCCTGGGGGCGGGGCAATGAGCAGTTCTTC
NA TRBJ2-7 TRBD2 TRBV7-2 CASSRSGTSGTYEQYF TGTGCCAGCAGCCGCTCTGGGACTAGTGGCACCTACGAGCAGTACTTC
NA TRBJ2-7 TRBD1 TRBV6-5 CASSDRGYEQYF TGTGCCAGCTCAGACAGGGGCTACGAGCAGTACTTC
NA TRBJ2-1 NA TRBV6-5 CASSYSASSYNEQFF TGTGCCAGCAGTTATAGCGCGAGCTCCTACAATGAGCAGTTCTTC
NA TRBJ1-2 NA TRBV7-9 CASSHGRTLLGSGYTF TGTGCCAGCAGCCACGGTCGTACACTCCTGGGCTCTGGCTACACCTTC
NA TRBJ1-2 TRBD1 TRBV4-3 CASSGQGTAYNYGYTF TGCGCCAGCAGCGGACAAGGGACAGCTTATAACTATGGCTACACCTTC
NA TRBJ1-6 NA TRBV29-1 CSVESEVGGPLHF TGCAGCGTTGAATCAGAGGTCGGGGGGCCCCTCCACTTT
few TRBJ1-4 TRBD1 TRBV6-5 CASSYSMTGGREKLFF TGTGCCAGCAGTTACTCGATGACAGGGGGGCGGGAAAAACTGTTTTTT
NA TRBJ2-1 NA TRBV4-2 CASSQDRASPKSRFPQFF TGTGCCAGCAGCCAAGATCGAGCGTCACCCAAATCCCGTTTTCCGCAGTTCTTC
NA TRBJ1-2 TRBD1 TRBV9 CASSVRSGQGPGYTF TGTGCCAGCAGCGTCCGCTCCGGACAGGGACCAGGCTACACCTTC
NA TRBJ2-1 TRBD2 TRBV6-2/TRBV6-3 CASSGTSGRAVEQFF TGTGCCAGCAGCGGGACTAGCGGGAGGGCCGTTGAGCAGTTCTTC
NA TRBJ2-3 TRBD1 TRBV7-6 CASSPRTGGRKDTQYF TGTGCCAGCAGCCCCCGGACAGGGGGTAGGAAAGATACGCAGTATTTT
once TRBJ2-1 TRBD1 TRBV19 CASRKTGALYNEQFF TGTGCCAGTAGAAAGACAGGGGCACTCTACAATGAGCAGTTCTTC
few TRBJ1-3 NA TRBV7-4 CATNQGGNTIYF TGTGCCACCAACCAGGGTGGAAACACCATATATTTT